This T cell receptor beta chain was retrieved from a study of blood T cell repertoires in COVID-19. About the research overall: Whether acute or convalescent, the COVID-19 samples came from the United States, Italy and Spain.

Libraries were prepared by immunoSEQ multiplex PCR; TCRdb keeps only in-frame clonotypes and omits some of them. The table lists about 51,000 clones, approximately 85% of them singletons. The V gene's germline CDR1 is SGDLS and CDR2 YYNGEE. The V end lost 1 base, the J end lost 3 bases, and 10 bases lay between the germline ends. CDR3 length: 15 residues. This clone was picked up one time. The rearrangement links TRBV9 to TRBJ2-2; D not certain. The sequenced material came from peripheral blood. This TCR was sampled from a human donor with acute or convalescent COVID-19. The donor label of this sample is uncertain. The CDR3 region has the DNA TGTGCCAGCAGCGTAAGTCGACTTGACACCGGGGAGCTGTTTTTT. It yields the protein CASSVSRLDTGELFF.